A single sample gave rise to the 10 T cell receptor beta chains below, sequenced in a study of vaccination effects on CD4 cells after COVID-19. Their recognized antigens are unknown. TCRdb's copy holds only in-frame clones and misses some; the assay was immunoSEQ multiplex PCR. The sample lists nearly 30,000 clones; almost 75% were seen once. The ViraFEST assay expanded antigen-specific CD4+ T cells with viral peptide pools before sequencing. CD4+ T cells were isolated after about eleven days of culture. Everyone in the study got two shots of either the BNT162b2 or mRNA-1273 vaccine. This material consisted of CD4+ T cells from PBMCs cultured with HCoV-229E spike peptides, taken after COVID-19 vaccination. These receptor sequences come from a human donor who received a COVID-19 vaccine.

J is TRBJ1-2 and V is TRBV9, with 8 bases lining up with TRBD1. Germline CDR1 is SGDLS and CDR2 is YYNGEE. The CDR3 sequence is 14 residues long. Unmatched junction bases numbered 6, after V lost 3 bases and J lost 5 bases. The CDR3 nucleotides are TGTGCCAGCAGCGCAGAGGACAGGGAGTATGGCTACACCTTC. Amino acids: CASSAEDREYGYTF.

This chain connects TRBV3-1 (or the pseudogene TRBV3-2) to TRBJ1-2, with 11 bases lining up with TRBD1. The CDR3 has 17 amino acids. The V segment lost 3 bases and the J segment 8 bases; nucleotides outside the gene matches: 14. Germline CDR1 is LGHDT and CDR2 is YNNKEL (reference sequence). CDR3 in amino acids: CASSQRTGGLSSHGYTF. CDR3 in DNA: TGTGCCAGCAGCCAGAGGACAGGGGGCTTGTCTTCCCACGGCTACACCTTC.

This clone occurred once. In DNA, the CDR3 is TGTGCCAGTAGGAGCACCGCGGTGGGGGGTAACTATGGCTACACCTTC. It yields the protein CASRSTAVGGNYGYTF. V usage is TRBV19 and J usage is TRBJ1-2; perhaps TRBD1 as D (5 bases). Deletions cut 6 bases from V and 1 base from J, with 18 bases between. Germline CDR1 and CDR2: LNHDA and SQIVND (reference sequence). This CDR3 spans 16 amino acids. The complete variable domain, with remaining parts taken from reference TRBV19 and TRBJ1-2, reads DGGITQSPKYLFRKEGQNVTLSCEQNLNHDAMYWYRQDPGQGLRLIYYSQIVNDFQKGDIAEGYSVSREKKESFPLTVTSAQKNPTAFYLCASRSTAVGGNYGYTFGSGTRLTVV.

V and J are TRBV5-1 and TRBJ1-6, with 9 bases identical to TRBD1. The V and J ends lost 1 base and 14 bases, in that order; junction bases with no gene match: 13. Germline V gives CDR1 SGHRS, CDR2 YFSETQ. This CDR3 is built from 16 residues. CDR3 nucleotide sequence: TGCGCCAGCAGCTTGATCAGGGGACAGGGTTTTGCGGCCCTCCACTTT. It translates to CASSLIRGQGFAALHF.

This chain uses TRBV29-1 with TRBJ1-3, with D uncertain. The V and J ends lost 7 bases and 1 base respectively, with 11 bases between them. Looked up from germline, CDR1 is SQVTM and CDR2 is ANQGSEA. The CDR3 extends over 13 amino acids. DNA of the CDR3: TGCAGCGCACGCGGGTGGTCTGGAAACACCATATATTTT. Encoded protein: CSARGWSGNTIYF.

The V and J genes are TRBV5-1 and TRBJ1-1, with D possibly TRBD1 on 6 matching bases. The CDR3 totals 14 residues. The V gene's germline CDR1 is SGHRS and CDR2 YFSETQ. Deletions cut 7 bases from V and 1 base from J, with 14 bases between. The CDR3: CASDSGGPNTEAFF. In nucleotides, the CDR3 is TGCGCCAGCGACTCCGGGGGCCCGAACACTGAAGCTTTCTTT.

J is TRBJ2-7 and V is TRBV6-6; TRBD2 is a possible D gene (6 bases). Germline assignment: CDR1 MNHNY and CDR2 SVGAGI (reference sequence). The CDR3 has 16 amino acids. Between the trimmed V and J ends, which lost 2 bases and 2 bases, there was a span of 16 bases. CDR3 amino acids: CASSYGRAGRTYEQYF. The CDR3 nucleotides are TGTGCCAGCAGTTACGGTAGGGCAGGGAGGACCTACGAGCAGTACTTC.

CDR3: CASSPTPYQETQYF. CDR3 DNA: TGCGCCAGCAGCCCAACACCGTACCAAGAGACCCAGTACTTC. The chain combines TRBV5-1 with TRBJ2-5; no reliable D call. The germline V gene encodes CDR1 SGHRS and CDR2 YFSETQ. V lost 4 bases, J lost 0 bases, and 10 bases lay in between. This CDR3 is 14 amino acids long.

This chain joins TRBV6-1 and TRBJ2-5; TRBD1 might be the D (5 bases). The CDR3 loop spans 16 amino acids. From germline, CDR1 is MNHNS and CDR2 SASEGT. With 1 base removed from V and 7 bases from J, the gap between germline ends came to 19 bases. CDR3 sequence (DNA): TGTGCCAGCAGTGAAGTCAAGGGGCAGCCCTGGGGGACCCAGTACTTC. It codes for CASSEVKGQPWGTQYF.

The chain carries TRBV2 and TRBJ1-2, with no clear D. The germline CDR1 and CDR2 sequences are SNHLY and FYNNEI. This CDR3 comprises 15 residues. Trimming took off 8 bases at V and 0 bases at J, with 16 bases between the two ends. The CDR3 here is CASEKGRSSNYGYTF. In nucleotides, the CDR3 is TGTGCCAGCGAAAAAGGCCGGTCGTCTAACTATGGCTACACCTTC.